This T cell receptor beta chain is drawn from a study of beta chain features in type 1 diabetes. Study-wide background: When patients were set against healthy donors, age, gender and cell yields were similar. Study-wide results and limits: Possible PCR preference for shorter templates applied equally to patients and controls. A greater similarity of naive, central memory and Treg TCRB repertoires was seen among patients than among healthy donors. All four CD4+ subsets from Type 1 diabetes patients carried moderately but significantly shorter TCRB CDR3s.

TCRB transcripts that were expressed got sequenced, as all of the isolated RNA had been reverse transcribed. Profiled with immunoSEQ multiplex PCR; TCRdb holds only in-frame clones, not every one. Here the sample spans 300,000 to 350,000 clones, roughly 13% being singletons. V dropped 4 bases and J dropped 5; count of bases not matched to a gene: 9. The CDR3 extends over 16 amino acids. CDR1 and CDR2 (germline): LNHDA, SQIVND (reference sequence). As for this clone: Its cognate antigen is unknown.

Central memory, naive, regulatory and stem cell-like memory CD4+ cells were sorted by CD45RO/CCR7/CD25/CD127/CD95/CD27. The V and J genes are TRBV19 and TRBJ1-4; 8 bases map to TRBD1. The sequence was obtained from a woman aged 18 to 35 with type 1 diabetes. Source material: naive CD4+ T cells from blood. CDR3: CASSKFQDRANEKLFF. CDR3 nucleotide sequence: TGTGCCAGTAGTAAATTCCAGGACAGGGCGAATGAAAAACTGTTTTTT. The whole variable domain, filled in from reference TRBV19 and TRBJ1-4, reads DGGITQSPKYLFRKEGQNVTLSCEQNLNHDAMYWYRQDPGQGLRLIYYSQIVNDFQKGDIAEGYSVSREKKESFPLTVTSAQKNPTAFYLCASSKFQDRANEKLFFGSGTQLSVL.